The 2 T cell receptor beta chains in this list originate from one sample, sequenced in a study of ipilimumab plus nivolumab after autologous stem cell transplantation. Sequencing was performed with immunoSEQ multiplex PCR; in TCRdb, only in-frame clones are kept and a portion is missing. The data contain fewer than 15,000 clones, approximately 72% of them singletons. The specimen comprised PBMCs, sampled in a trial of ipilimumab plus nivolumab as post-transplant consolidation. These receptors all stem from a male donor with primary mediastinal lymphoma.

This chain connects TRBV27 to TRBJ1-6; possible D gene TRBD1, 5 bases. CDR3 size: 14 residues. Germline V lookup: CDR1 MNHEY, CDR2 SMNVEV (reference sequence). Trimming removed 8 bases from V and 10 bases from J, with 18 bases in between. The CDR3 coding sequence is TGTGCCAGCCGTCGACTGGGGGTAAACTCACCCCTCCACTTT. Its translation: CASRRLGVNSPLHF.

The chain combines TRBV15 with TRBJ2-7, with TRBD1 identical over 10 bases. CDR1 and CDR2 from the germline V gene are LNHNV and YYDKDF (reference sequence). The CDR3 sequence is 16 residues long. J was trimmed by 2 bases and V by 1 base; bases with no gene match: 5. In nucleotides, the CDR3 is TGTGCCACCAGCAGAGCGCCGGGACAGGGGACCTACGAGCAGTACTTC. It translates to CATSRAPGQGTYEQYF.